This T cell receptor (beta chain) was captured in a study of T-cell memory formation after mild COVID-19. General study findings and limits: The pre-infection memory compartment contained some responding clones, suggesting cross-reactive memory joined. From day 15 to 85, contracting clones were balanced between CD4 and CD8, whereas later expanders leaned toward CD4+. Contracting CD4+ clones were located mainly in CM and EM, and CD8+ clones in EMRA.

The authors produced TCR alpha and TCR beta cDNA libraries with sample barcodes and UMIs by 5'RACE using constant-segment primers. Each CDR3 protein gets one entry after TCRdb re-called the 5' RACE reads with MiXCR. The sample has roughly 190,000 distinct CDR3 sequences, about 18% seen once. In regard to this clonotype: As yet, its antigen is unknown.

CDR1 and CDR2 (germline): DFQATT, SNEGSKA (reference sequence). CDR3 length equals 16 residues. Trimming removed 4 bases from V and 0 bases from J, with 16 bases in between. The specimen sequenced was PBMCs or a T cell subset sorted from them (not recorded which). The chain is built from TRBV20-1 and TRBJ2-1; perhaps D is TRBD1 or TRBD2 (5 bases each). The TCR comes from an adult woman who had mild COVID-19 (a few samples of this study predate the infection). Cell type and time point are not known. CDR3 in DNA: TGCAGTGCTAAAGCAAGAGGGGCTAGCTCCTACAATGAGCAGTTCTTC. Its protein product is CSAKARGASSYNEQFF.